The 9 T cell receptor beta chains below come from one sample, sequenced in a study of T cells in Graves' hyperthyroidism and ophthalmopathy. Regions amplified from RNA transcripts were the TCR beta CDR3 regions. A first-round RT-PCR of the TCR CDR3 used the HTBI primer set. MiXCR, run by TCRdb on the multiplex PCR reads, gives a single entry per CDR3 protein. The sample comprises approximately 500,000 distinct CDR3 sequences, more than 45% of which are singletons, and around 8% rests with the top ten. The sequenced sample consisted of peripheral blood or thyroid tissue (not recorded which). These receptors originate from a woman aged 18-35 years with Graves' hyperthyroidism.

This clonotype was observed many times. The rearrangement joins TRBV5-1 to TRBJ2-5; D is perhaps TRBD1 (6 bases). The length of the CDR3 is 16 residues. Germline V gene data show CDR1 as SGHRS and CDR2 as YFSETQ. Trimming cost V 1 base and J 1 base, with 14 bases left between them. CDR3: CASSLWGQIGQETQYF. Here the CDR3 DNA reads TGCGCCAGCAGCTTGTGGGGACAAATCGGCCAAGAGACCCAGTACTTC.

This clonotype was recorded at least ten times. The gene calls are TRBV15 and TRBJ1-3; 8 bases line up with TRBD1. The CDR3 spans 14 residues. Germline CDR1 and CDR2: LNHNV and YYDKDF (reference sequence). Trimming took 6 bases from V and 3 from J; bases not matched to a gene: 4. The CDR3 loop is CATSGQGLGNTIYF. CDR3 sequence (DNA): TGTGCCACCAGTGGACAGGGCCTTGGAAACACCATATATTTT.

This clonotype was seen ten or more times. V usage is TRBV6-5 and J usage is TRBJ1-6; no firm D call. Germline V gene sequence: CDR1 MNHEY, CDR2 SVGAGI. V lost 6 bases, J lost 7 bases, and 7 bases lay in between. The length of the CDR3 is 12 residues. The CDR3 reads CASRVGNSPLHF. DNA of the CDR3: TGTGCCAGCAGGGTGGGGAATTCACCCCTCCACTTT.

V is TRBV14 and J is TRBJ1-1; TRBD1 is a possible D gene (5 bases). Trimming shortened V by 0 bases and J by 3 bases, and 11 bases separated the two germline ends. The V gene's germline CDR1 is SGHDN and CDR2 FVKESK. The CDR3 has 15 amino acids. CDR3 coding DNA: TGTGCCAGCAGCCAAGAGGGGGGAGGTGACACTGAAGCTTTCTTT. This translates into CASSQEGGGDTEAFF.

This rearrangement joins TRBV12-3 or TRBV12-4 to TRBJ2-7; a possible D gene is TRBD2 (5 bases). The V end was cut by 5 bases, the J end by 3 bases, with 17 bases between. This CDR3 is 15 amino acids long. Here the CDR3 DNA reads TGTGCCAGCAGTCCCCAGGTCGACTATGGCTACGAGCAGTACTTC. This gives the protein CASSPQVDYGYEQYF.

The chain recombines TRBV7-9 with TRBJ2-5; D possibly corresponds to TRBD2 (5 bases). This CDR3 has 12 amino acids. Trimming shortened V by 6 bases and J by 7 bases, and 12 bases separated the two germline ends. Germline V gene lookup returns CDR1 SEHNR and CDR2 FQNEAQ (reference sequence). CDR3 sequence: CASREAGRTQYF. The CDR3 DNA is TGTGCCAGCAGGGAGGCGGGTCGGACCCAGTACTTC. Variable domain in full (rest from reference TRBV7-9 and TRBJ2-5): DTGVSQNPRHKITKRGQNVTFRCDPISEHNRLYWYRQTLGQGPEFLTYFQNEAQLEKSRLLSDRFSAERPKGSFSTLEIQRTEQGDSAMYLCASREAGRTQYFGPGTRLLVL.

The chain recombines TRBV2 with TRBJ2-6; the D is unclear. Trimming took 4 bases from V and 0 from J, leaving 10 bases between them. This CDR3 region has 16 residues. Germline CDR1 is SNHLY and CDR2 is FYNNEI. As DNA, the CDR3 is TGTGCCAGCAGTGGGGCGCTTGGCTCTGGGGCCAACGTCCTGACTTTC. Translated, it gives CASSGALGSGANVLTF.

The chain is built from TRBV3-1 and TRBJ2-7; no clear D. V shed 5 bases and J shed 1 base, with 12 bases lying between them. Germline V gene sequence: CDR1 LGHDT, CDR2 YNNKEL (reference sequence). CDR3 size: 14 residues. In DNA form, the CDR3 reads TGTGCCAGCAGCATCCTCGAAAATTCCTACGAGCAGTACTTC. It is translated as CASSILENSYEQYF.

The table lists this clonotype with a count of one. This sequence joins TRBV7-2 and TRBJ2-7; TRBD2 matches 7 bases. The trim removed 3 bases at V and 7 bases at J, leaving 12 bases unmatched. This CDR3 contains 15 residues. Germline V gene sequence: CDR1 SGHTA, CDR2 FQGNSA. Written as DNA, the CDR3 is TGTGCCAGCAGCTTCCTAGCGGCCCCCTACAATGAGCAGTACTTC. The encoded protein is CASSFLAAPYNEQYF.